The rows below give T cell receptor beta chains drawn from one sample of a study of OX40 agonist ivuxolimab in advanced cancers. Using immunoSEQ multiplex PCR, the repertoire was profiled, and TCRdb retains in-frame clones only, with some absent. The top ten hold about 7% of the sample, which has about 55,000 clones, almost 90% seen once. This specimen consisted of CD4+ or CD8+ T cells sorted from blood, obtained in a trial of the OX40 agonist ivuxolimab. These receptors were collected from an adult with an advanced solid tumor such as melanoma, head and neck, liver or kidney cancer. Each CDR3 is given without its conserved first and last residue.

TRBV7-2	ASRDRGRSNEKLF
TRBV6-7	ASSDALSYEQY
TRBV6-6	ASRPSHQPQH
TRBV6-1	ASSYQQGSEAF
TRBV2	ASTGSGQPQH
TRBV29-1	SAEPEGAF
TRBV6-5	ASRRGVGTEAF
TRBV11-2	ASATGARDSVDTQY
TRBV2	ASVRDLGSNEQF
TRBV7-2	ASSLASGGQPQH
TRBV2	ASSEIDWTAYEQY
TRBV27	ASSLGGRADTQY
TRBV4-2	ASSQGHGRTSGYNEQF
TRBV28	ASSLGGGPRSTGELF
TRBV10-3	AIHSGRNTGELF
TRBV18	ASSPEDFTSSYEQY
TRBV7-2	ASSLDPDRGQGYT
TRBV19	ASSMLTGPATNEKLF
TRBV7-7	ASSPTSATNEKLF
TRBV29-1	SVDFRNTIY
TRBV19	ASSILVGTIPNEQF
TRBV18	ASSPAGQGIEQY
TRBV5-1	ASSSLGAFQETQY
TRBV29-1	SVAHLGAYEQY
TRBV7-9	ASSRELGSISYGYT
TRBV4-1	ASGGGQGNYGYT
TRBV6-6	ASRSDRGPHQPQH
TRBV18	ASSPTSPYRDTEAF
TRBV19	ASTPNGRGGEQY
TRBV19	ASRDRLGNTEAF
TRBV18	ASSPVGGETQY
TRBV29-1	SVEDRPLTGTSGTDTQY
TRBV5-4	ASSLGRGTYGYT
TRBV7-8	ASSPARLAFYNEQF
TRBV12-2	ASRFRDVHQPQH
TRBV2	ASTPDGSNQPQH
TRBV11-2	ASIRSGRAGTGELF
TRBV19	ASSRSTGLVETQY
TRBV29-1	SAANRGFYEQY
TRBV21-1	ASSFSGRDTYNEQF
TRBV10-2	ASSGPSREGRYEQY
TRBV11-1	ASSYSDLGTEAF
TRBV2	ASSFRGNFVEQY
TRBV28	ASSSPQTGNQPQH
TRBV7-3	ASSRDLSGEQF